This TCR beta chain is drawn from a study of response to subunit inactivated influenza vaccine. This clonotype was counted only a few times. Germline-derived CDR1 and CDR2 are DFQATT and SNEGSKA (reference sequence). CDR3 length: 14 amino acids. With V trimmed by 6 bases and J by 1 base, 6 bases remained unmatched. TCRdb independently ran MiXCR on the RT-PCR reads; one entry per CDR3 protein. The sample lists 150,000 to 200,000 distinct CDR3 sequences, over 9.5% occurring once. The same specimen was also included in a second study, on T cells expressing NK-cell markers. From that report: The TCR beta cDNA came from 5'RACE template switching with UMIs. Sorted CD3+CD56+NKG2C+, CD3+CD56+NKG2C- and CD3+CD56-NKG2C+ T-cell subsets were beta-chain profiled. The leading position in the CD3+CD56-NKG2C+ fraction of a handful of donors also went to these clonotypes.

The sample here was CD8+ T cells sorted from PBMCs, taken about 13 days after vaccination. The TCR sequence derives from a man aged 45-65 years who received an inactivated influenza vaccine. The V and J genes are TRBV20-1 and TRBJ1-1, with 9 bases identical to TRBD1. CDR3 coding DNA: TGCAGTGCCAGAAGGGACAGGGAGAACACTGAAGCTTTCTTT. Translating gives CSARRDRENTEAFF.